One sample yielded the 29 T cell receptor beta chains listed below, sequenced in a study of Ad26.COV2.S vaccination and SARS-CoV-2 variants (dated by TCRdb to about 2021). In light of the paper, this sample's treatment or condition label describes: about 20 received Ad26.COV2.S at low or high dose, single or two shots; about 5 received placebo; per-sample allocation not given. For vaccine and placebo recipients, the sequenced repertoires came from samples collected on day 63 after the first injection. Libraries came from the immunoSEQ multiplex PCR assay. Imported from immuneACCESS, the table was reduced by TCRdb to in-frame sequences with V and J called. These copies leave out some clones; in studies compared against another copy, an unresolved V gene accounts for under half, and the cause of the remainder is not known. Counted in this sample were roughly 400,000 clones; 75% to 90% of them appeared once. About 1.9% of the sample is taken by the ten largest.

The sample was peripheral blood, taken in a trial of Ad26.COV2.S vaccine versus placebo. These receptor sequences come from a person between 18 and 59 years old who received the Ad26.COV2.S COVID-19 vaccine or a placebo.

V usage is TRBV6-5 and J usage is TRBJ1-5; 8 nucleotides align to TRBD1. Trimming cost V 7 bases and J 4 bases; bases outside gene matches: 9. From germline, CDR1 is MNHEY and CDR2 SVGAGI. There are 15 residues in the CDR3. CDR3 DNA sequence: TGTGCCAGCACCCAAACAGGGGGAGGAAATCAGCCCCAGCATTTT. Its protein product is CASTQTGGGNQPQHF.

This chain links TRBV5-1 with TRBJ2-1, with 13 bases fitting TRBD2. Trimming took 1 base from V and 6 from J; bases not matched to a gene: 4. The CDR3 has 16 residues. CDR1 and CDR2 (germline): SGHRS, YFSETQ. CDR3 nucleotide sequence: TGCGCCAGCAGCTTGCTGGGACTAGCGGGGCCCAATGAGCAGTTCTTC. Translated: CASSLLGLAGPNEQFF. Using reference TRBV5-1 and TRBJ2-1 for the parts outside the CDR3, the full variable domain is KAGVTQTPRYLIKTRGQQVTLSCSPISGHRSVSWYQQTPGQGLQFLFEYFSETQRNKGNFPGRFSGRQFSNSRSEMNVSTLELGDSALYLCASSLLGLAGPNEQFFGPGTRLTVL.

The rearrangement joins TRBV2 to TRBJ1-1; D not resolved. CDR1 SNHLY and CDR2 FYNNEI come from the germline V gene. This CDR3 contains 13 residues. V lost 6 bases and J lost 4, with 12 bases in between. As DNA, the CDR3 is TGTGCCAGCAGGGGAGACGGATCCACTGAAGCTTTCTTT. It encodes CASRGDGSTEAFF.

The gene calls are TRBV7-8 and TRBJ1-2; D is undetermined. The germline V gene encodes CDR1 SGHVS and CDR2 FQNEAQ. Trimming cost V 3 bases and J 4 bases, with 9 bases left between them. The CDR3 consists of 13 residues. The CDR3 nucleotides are TGTGCCAGCAGCTTTTCAGCCCTCTATGGCTACACCTTC. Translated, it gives CASSFSALYGYTF.

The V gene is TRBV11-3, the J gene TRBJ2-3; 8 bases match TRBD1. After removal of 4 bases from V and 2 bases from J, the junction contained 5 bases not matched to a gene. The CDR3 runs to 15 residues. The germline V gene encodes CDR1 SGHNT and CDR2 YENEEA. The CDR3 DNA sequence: TGTGCCAGCAGCTGGCAGGGGGCTCCCACAGATACGCAGTATTTT. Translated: CASSWQGAPTDTQYF.

The CDR3 DNA reads as TGCGCCAGCAGCTACGGACAGGGGGGCACAGATACGCAGTATTTT. Amino acids: CASSYGQGGTDTQYF. The chain uses TRBV5-1 and TRBJ2-3, with TRBD1 identical over 10 bases. CDR3 length: 15 amino acids. Trimming took 3 bases from V and 1 from J; bases not matched to a gene: 2. Germline assignment: CDR1 SGHRS and CDR2 YFSETQ.

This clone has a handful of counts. The chain's CDR3 is CASSETSGAYEQYF. CDR3 DNA sequence: TGCGCCAGCAGTGAGACTAGCGGAGCCTACGAGCAGTACTTC. This sequence joins TRBV10-1 and TRBJ2-7, with 8 bases fitting TRBD2. The CDR3 spans 14 residues. Germline V gives CDR1 WNHNN, CDR2 SYGVQD (reference sequence). Germline trimming cut 2 bases from V and 2 bases from J; bases unmatched to any gene: 2.

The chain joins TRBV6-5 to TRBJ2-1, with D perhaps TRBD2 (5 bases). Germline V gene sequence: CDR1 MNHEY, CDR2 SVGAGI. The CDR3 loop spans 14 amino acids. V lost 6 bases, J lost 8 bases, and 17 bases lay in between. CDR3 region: CASSVRRGSDEQFF. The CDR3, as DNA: TGTGCCAGCAGCGTACGTCGGGGATCCGATGAGCAGTTCTTC.

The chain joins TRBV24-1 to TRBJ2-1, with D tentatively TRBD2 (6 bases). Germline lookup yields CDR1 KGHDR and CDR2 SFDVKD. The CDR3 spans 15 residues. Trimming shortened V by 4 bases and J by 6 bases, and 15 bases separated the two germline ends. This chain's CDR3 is CATSDPRGISNEQFF. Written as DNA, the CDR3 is TGTGCCACCAGTGACCCGCGGGGAATCAGCAATGAGCAGTTCTTC.

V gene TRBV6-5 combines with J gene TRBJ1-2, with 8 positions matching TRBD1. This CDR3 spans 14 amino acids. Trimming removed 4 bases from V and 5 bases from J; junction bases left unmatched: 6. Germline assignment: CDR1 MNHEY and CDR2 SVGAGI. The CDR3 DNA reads TGTGCCAGCAGTTCGACGGACAGGGCTTATGGCTACACCTTC. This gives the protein CASSSTDRAYGYTF.

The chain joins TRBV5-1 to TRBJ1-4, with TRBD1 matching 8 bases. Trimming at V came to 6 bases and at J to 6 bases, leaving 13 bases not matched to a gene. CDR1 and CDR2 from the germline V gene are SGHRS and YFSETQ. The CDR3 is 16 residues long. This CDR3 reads CASKKNTGTGDEKLFF. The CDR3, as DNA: TGCGCCAGCAAGAAGAACACCGGGACAGGAGATGAAAAACTGTTTTTT.

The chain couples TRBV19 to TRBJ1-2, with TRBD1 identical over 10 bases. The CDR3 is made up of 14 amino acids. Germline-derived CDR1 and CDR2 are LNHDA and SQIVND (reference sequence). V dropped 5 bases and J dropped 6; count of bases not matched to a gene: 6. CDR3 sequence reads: CASSPQTGGDGYTF. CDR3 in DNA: TGTGCCAGTAGTCCCCAGACAGGGGGCGATGGCTACACCTTC.

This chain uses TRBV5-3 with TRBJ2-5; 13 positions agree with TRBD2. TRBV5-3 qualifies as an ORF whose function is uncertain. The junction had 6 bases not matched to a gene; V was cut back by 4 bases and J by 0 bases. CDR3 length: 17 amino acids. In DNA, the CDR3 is TGTGCCAGAAGCCCCCCGACTAGCGGGAGGTACCAAGAGACCCAGTACTTC. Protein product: CARSPPTSGRYQETQYF.

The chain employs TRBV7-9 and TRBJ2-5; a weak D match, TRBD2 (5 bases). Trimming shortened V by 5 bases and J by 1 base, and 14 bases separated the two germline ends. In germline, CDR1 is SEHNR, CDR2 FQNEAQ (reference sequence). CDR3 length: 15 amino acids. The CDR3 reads CASSPNPAGQETQYF. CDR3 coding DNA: TGTGCCAGCAGCCCAAACCCGGCGGGCCAAGAGACCCAGTACTTC.

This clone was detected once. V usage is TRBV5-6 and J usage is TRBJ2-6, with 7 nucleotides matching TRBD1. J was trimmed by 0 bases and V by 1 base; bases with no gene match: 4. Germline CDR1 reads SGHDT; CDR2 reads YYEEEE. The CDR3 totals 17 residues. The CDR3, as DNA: TGTGCCAGCAGCTTGCCGGGACAGAACTCTGGGGCCAACGTCCTGACTTTC. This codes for CASSLPGQNSGANVLTF.

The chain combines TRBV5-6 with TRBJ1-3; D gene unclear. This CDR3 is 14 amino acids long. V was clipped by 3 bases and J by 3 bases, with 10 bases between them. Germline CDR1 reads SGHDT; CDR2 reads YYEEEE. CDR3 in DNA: TGTGCCAGCAGCTCCCCCCGGGGTGGAAACACCATATATTTT. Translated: CASSSPRGGNTIYF.

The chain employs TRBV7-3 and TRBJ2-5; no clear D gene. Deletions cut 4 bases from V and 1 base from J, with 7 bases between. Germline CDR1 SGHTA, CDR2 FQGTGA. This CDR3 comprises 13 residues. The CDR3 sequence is CASSSLVQETQYF. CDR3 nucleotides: TGTGCCAGCAGCTCCCTGGTCCAAGAGACCCAGTACTTC.

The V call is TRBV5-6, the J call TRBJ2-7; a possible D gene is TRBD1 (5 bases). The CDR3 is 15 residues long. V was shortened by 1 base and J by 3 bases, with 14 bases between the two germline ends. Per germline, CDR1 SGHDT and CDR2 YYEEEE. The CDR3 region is CASSLSLQARYEQYF. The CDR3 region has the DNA TGTGCCAGCAGCTTGTCGTTACAGGCCCGCTACGAGCAGTACTTC.

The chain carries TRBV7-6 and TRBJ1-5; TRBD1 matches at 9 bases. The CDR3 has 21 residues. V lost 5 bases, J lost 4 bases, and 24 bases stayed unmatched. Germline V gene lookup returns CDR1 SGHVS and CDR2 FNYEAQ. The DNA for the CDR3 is TGTGCCAGCAGCGCACAAATACCGGGACAGGGCGTTTATGTGAAAAATCAGCCCCAGCATTTT. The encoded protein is CASSAQIPGQGVYVKNQPQHF. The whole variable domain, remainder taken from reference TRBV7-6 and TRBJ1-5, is GAGVSQSPRYKVTKRGQDVALRCDPISGHVSLYWYRQALGQGPEFLTYFNYEAQQDKSGLPNDRFSAERPEGSISTLTIQRTEQRDSAMYRCASSAQIPGQGVYVKNQPQHFGDGTRLSIL.

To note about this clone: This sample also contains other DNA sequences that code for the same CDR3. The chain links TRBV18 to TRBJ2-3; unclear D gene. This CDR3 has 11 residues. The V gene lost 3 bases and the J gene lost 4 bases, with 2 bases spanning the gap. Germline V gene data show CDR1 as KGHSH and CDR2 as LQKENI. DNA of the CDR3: TGTGCCAGCTCACCTTCAGATACGCAGTATTTT. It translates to CASSPSDTQYF. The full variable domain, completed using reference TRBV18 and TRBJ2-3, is NAGVMQNPRHLVRRRGQEARLRCSPMKGHSHVYWYRQLPEEGLKFMVYLQKENIIDESGMPKERFSAEFPKEGPSILRIQQVVRGDSAAYFCASSPSDTQYFGPGTRLTVL.

CDR3 residues: CASSLSGTSGSEQYF. CDR3 coding DNA: TGTGCCAGCAGCCTTTCCGGGACTAGCGGGAGCGAGCAGTACTTC. V gene TRBV11-2 combines with J gene TRBJ2-7, with TRBD2 matching 14 bases. V lost 5 bases and J lost 6; bases outside the gene matches: 6. Germline CDR1 reads SGHAT; CDR2 reads FQNNGV. The CDR3 spans 15 residues.

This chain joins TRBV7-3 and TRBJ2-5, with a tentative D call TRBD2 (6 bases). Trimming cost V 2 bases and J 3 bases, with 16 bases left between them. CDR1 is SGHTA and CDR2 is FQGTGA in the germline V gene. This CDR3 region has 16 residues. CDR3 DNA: TGTGCCAGCAGCTTAGGAGGGCTAGGCTCAAAAGAGACCCAGTACTTC. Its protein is CASSLGGLGSKETQYF. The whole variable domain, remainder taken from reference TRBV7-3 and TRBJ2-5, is GAGVSQTPSNKVTEKGKYVELRCDPISGHTALYWYRQSLGQGPEFLIYFQGTGAADDSGLPNDRFFAVRPEGSVSTLKIQRTERGDSAVYLCASSLGGLGSKETQYFGPGTRLLVL.

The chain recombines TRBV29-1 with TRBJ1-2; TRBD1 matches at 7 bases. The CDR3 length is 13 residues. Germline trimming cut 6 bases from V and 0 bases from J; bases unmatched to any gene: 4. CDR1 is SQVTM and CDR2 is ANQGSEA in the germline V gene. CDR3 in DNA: TGCAGCGTGGGGGACAGTACTAACTATGGCTACACCTTC. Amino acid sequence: CSVGDSTNYGYTF.

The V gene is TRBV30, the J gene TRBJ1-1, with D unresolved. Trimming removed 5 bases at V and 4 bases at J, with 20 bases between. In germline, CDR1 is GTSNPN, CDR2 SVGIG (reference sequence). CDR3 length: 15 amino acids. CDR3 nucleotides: TGTGCCTGGGGCGCCGGGAGCTCCCGGCCCACTGAAGCTTTCTTT. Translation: CAWGAGSSRPTEAFF.

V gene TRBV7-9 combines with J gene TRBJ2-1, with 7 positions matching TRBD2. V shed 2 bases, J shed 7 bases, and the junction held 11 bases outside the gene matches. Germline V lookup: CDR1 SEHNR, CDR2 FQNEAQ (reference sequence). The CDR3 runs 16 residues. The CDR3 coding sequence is TGTGCCAGCAGCTTAAGAAAGGCGGGAGTTCCTAATGAGCAGTTCTTC. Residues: CASSLRKAGVPNEQFF.

The CDR3 loop reads CAISDTERVGNNEQFF. The CDR3 DNA is TGTGCCATCAGTGACACGGAGAGGGTAGGGAACAATGAGCAGTTCTTC. The chain carries TRBV10-3 and TRBJ2-1; tentatively, D is TRBD2 (5 bases). CDR1 ENHRY and CDR2 SYGVKD come from the germline V gene. CDR3 length equals 16 residues. V was shortened by 3 bases and J by 5 bases, with 17 bases between the two germline ends.

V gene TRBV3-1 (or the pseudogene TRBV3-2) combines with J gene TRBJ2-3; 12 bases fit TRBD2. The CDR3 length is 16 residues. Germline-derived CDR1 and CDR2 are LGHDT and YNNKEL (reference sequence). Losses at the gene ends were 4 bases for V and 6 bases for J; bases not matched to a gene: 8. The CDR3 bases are TGTGCCAGCAGCCCTCTAGCGGGGGGGTTGGGGGATACGCAGTATTTT. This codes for CASSPLAGGLGDTQYF.

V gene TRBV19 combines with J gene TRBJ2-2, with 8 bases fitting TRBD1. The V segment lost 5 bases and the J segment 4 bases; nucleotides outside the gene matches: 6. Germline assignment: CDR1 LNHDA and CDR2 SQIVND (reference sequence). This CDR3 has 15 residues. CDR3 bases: TGTGCCAGTAGTCTGGGACAGGCGGGCACCGGGGAGCTGTTTTTT. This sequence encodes CASSLGQAGTGELFF.

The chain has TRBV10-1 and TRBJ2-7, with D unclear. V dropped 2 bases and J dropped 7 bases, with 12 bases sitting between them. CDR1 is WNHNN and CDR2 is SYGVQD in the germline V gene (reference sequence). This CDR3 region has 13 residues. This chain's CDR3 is CASSENLGREQYF. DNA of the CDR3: TGCGCCAGCAGTGAGAATTTAGGCCGGGAGCAGTACTTC.